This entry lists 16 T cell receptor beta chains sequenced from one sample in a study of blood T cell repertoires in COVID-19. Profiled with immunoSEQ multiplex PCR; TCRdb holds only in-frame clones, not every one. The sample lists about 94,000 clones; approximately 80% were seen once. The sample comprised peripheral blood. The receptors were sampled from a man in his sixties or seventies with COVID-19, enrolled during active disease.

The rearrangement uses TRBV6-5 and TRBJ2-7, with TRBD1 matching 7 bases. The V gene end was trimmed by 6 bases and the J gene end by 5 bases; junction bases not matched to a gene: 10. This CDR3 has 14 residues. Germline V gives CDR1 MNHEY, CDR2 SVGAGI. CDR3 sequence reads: CASSPYTGVNEQYF. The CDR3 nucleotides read TGTGCCAGCAGCCCCTACACAGGGGTTAACGAGCAGTACTTC.

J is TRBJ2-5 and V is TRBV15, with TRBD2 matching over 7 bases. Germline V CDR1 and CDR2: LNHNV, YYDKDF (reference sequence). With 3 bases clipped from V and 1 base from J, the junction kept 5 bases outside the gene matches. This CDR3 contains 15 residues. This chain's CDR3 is CATSSAGAGQETQYF. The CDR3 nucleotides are TGTGCCACCAGCAGTGCGGGAGCGGGCCAAGAGACCCAGTACTTC.

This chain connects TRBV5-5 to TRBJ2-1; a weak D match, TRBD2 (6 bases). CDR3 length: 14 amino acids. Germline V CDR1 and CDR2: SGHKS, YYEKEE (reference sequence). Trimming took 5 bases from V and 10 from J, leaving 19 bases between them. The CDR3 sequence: CASRTDGGSGEQFF. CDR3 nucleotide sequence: TGTGCCAGCAGAACGGACGGGGGATCGGGGGAGCAGTTCTTC.

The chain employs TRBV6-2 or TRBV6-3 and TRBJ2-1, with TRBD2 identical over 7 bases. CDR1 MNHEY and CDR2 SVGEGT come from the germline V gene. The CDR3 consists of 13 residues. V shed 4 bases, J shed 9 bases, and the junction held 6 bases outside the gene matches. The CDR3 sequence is CASSLLAGSEQFF. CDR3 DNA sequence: TGTGCCAGCAGTTTATTAGCGGGCAGTGAGCAGTTCTTC.

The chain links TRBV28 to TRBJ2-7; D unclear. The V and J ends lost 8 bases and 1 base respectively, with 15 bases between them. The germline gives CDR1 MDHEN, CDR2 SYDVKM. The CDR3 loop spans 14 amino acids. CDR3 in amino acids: CASQYGQGSYEQYF. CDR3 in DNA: TGTGCCAGCCAATATGGGCAAGGTTCCTACGAGCAGTACTTC.

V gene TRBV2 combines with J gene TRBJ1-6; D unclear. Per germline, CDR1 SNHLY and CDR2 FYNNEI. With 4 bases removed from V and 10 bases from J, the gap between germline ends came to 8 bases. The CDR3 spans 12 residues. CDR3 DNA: TGTGCCAGCAGTGGTATGCGCTCACCCCTCCACTTT. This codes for CASSGMRSPLHF.

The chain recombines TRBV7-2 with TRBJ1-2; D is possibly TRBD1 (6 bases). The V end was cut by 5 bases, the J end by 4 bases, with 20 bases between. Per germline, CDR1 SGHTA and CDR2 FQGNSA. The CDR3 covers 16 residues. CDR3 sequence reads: CASSPRERGGAYGYTF. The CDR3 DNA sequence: TGTGCCAGCAGCCCCCGAGAGAGGGGGGGGGCCTATGGCTACACCTTC.

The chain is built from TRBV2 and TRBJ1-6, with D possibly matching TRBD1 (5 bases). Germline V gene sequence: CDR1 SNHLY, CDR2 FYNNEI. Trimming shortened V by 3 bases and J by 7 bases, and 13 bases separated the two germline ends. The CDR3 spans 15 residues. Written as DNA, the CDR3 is TGTGCCAGCAGTGAGGGGGGTGGGGTAAATTCACCCCTCCACTTT. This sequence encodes CASSEGGGVNSPLHF.

The CDR3 loop is CASFLVGAIGELFF. The CDR3 DNA sequence: TGTGCCAGCTTTCTTGTGGGGGCTATCGGGGAGCTGTTTTTT. V usage is TRBV6-6 and J usage is TRBJ2-2; weak D call: TRBD1 (6 bases). The CDR3 consists of 14 residues. Trimming pared 8 bases from V and 7 bases from J, leaving 17 bases between. Germline assignment: CDR1 MNHNY and CDR2 SVGAGI (reference sequence).

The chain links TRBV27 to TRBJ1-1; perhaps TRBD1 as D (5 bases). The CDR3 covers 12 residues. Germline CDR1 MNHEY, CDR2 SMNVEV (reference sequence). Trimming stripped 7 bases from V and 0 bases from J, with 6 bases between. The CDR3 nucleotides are TGTGCCAGCAAAGGGGTGAACACTGAAGCTTTCTTT. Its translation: CASKGVNTEAFF.

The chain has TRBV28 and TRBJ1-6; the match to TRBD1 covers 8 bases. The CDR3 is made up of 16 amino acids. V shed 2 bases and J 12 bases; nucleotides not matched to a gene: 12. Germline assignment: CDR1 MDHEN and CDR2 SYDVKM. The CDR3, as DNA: TGTGCCAGCAGTTTAGAGAGTGGACAGGGAAACGTACCCCTCCACTTT. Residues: CASSLESGQGNVPLHF.

CDR3: CSASFPGQTEQYF. The CDR3, as DNA: TGCAGTGCTAGTTTCCCGGGACAAACCGAGCAGTACTTC. The chain employs TRBV20-1 and TRBJ2-7; D is perhaps TRBD1 (6 bases). The CDR3 consists of 13 residues. CDR1 and CDR2 from the germline V gene are DFQATT and SNEGSKA (reference sequence). Trimming left V 3 bases short and J 6 bases short, with 15 bases between.

CDR3 bases: TGTGCCAGCAGCACATATCAGGGATTTTCTGGAAACACCATATATTTT. Its translation: CASSTYQGFSGNTIYF. The rearrangement uses TRBV5-4 and TRBJ1-3; possible D gene TRBD1, 5 bases. Germline V gives CDR1 SGHNT, CDR2 YYREEE (reference sequence). This CDR3 is built from 16 residues. V was trimmed by 4 bases and J by 1 base, leaving 15 bases between them. Together with reference TRBV5-4 and TRBJ1-3, the CDR3 gives the full variable domain: ETGVTQSPTHLIKTRGQQVTLRCSSQSGHNTVSWYQQALGQGPQFIFQYYREEENGRGNFPPRFSGLQFPNYSSELNVNALELDDSALYLCASSTYQGFSGNTIYFGEGSWLTVV.

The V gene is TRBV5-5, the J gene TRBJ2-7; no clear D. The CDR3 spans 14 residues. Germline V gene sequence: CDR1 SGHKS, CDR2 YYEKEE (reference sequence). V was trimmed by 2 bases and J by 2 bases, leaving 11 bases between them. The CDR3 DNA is TGTGCCAGCAGCTTTCGGCTAGAAACCTACGAGCAGTACTTC. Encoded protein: CASSFRLETYEQYF.

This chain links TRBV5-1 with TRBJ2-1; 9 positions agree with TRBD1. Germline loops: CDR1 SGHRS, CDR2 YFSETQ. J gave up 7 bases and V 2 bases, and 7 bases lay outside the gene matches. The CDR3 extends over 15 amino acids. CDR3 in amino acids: CASSFRDRATNEQFF. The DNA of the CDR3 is TGCGCCAGCAGCTTCCGGGACAGGGCGACAAATGAGCAGTTCTTC.

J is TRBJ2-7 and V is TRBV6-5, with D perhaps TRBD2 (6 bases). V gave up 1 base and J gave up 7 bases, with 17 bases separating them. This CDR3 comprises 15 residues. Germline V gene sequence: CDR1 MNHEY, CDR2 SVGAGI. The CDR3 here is CASSYYPNVGGEQYF. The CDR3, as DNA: TGTGCCAGCAGTTACTACCCGAACGTCGGGGGTGAGCAGTACTTC.